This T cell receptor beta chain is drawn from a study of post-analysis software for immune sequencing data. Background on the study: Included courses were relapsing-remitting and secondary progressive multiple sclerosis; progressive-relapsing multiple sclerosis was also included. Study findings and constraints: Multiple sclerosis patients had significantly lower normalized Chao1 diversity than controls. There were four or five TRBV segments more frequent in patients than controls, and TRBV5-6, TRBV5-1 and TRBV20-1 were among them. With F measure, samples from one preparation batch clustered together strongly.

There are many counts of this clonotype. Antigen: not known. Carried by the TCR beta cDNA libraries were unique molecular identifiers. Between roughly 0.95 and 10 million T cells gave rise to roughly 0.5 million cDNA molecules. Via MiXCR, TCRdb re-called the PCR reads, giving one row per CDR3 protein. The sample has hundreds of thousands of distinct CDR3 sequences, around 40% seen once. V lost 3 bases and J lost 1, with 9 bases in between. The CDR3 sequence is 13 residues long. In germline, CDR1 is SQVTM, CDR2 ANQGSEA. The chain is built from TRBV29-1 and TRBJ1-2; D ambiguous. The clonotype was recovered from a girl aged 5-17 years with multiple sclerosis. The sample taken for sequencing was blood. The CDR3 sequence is CSVDLSYNYGYTF. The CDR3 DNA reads TGCAGCGTTGACCTATCTTATAACTATGGCTACACCTTC. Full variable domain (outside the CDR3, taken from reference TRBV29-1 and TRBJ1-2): SAVISQKPSRDICQRGTSLTIQCQVDSQVTMMFWYRQQPGQSLTLIATANQGSEATYESGFVIDKFPISRPNLTFSTLTVSNMSPEDSSIYLCSVDLSYNYGYTFGSGTRLTVV.